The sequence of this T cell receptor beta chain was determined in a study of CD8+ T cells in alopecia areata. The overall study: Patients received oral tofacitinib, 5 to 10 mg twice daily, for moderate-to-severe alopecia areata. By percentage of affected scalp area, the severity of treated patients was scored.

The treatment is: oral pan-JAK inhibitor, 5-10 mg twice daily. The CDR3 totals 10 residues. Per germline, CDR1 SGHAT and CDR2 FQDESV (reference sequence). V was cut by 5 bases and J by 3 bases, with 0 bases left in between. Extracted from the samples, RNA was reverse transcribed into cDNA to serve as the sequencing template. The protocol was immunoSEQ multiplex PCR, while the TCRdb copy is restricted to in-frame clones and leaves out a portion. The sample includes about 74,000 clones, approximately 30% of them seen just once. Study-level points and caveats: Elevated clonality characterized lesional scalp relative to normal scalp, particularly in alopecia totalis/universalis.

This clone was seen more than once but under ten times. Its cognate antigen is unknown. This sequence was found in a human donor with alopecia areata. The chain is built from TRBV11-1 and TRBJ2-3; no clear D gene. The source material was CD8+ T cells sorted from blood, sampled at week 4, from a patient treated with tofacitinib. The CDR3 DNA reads TGTGCCAGCAGCACAGATACGCAGTATTTT. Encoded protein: CASSTDTQYF.